The 17 T cell receptor beta chains presented below share a single source sample, sequenced in a study of identical twins. TCRdb ran MiXCR on the 5' RACE reads and lists one entry per CDR3 protein. Among approximately 620,000 distinct CDR3 sequences, 8.6% were seen once, and the ten largest hold 0.98%. These records were also assigned to another study, of yellow fever vaccine responses in identical twins.

The sequenced material came from PBMCs. Receptors originate from a woman in her late teens or twenties in good health.

Ten or more counts support this clonotype. J is TRBJ2-7 and V is TRBV27, with TRBD2 matching 13 bases. Germline CDR1 and CDR2: MNHEY and SMNVEV (reference sequence). The CDR3 contains 15 residues. Germline trimming cut 6 bases from V and 3 bases from J; bases unmatched to any gene: 5. DNA for the CDR3: TGTGCCAGCAGCCGTGGGACTAGCGGGATCTACGAGCAGTACTTC. It is translated as CASSRGTSGIYEQYF.

V usage is TRBV6-2 or TRBV6-3 and J usage is TRBJ2-1, with D uncertain. This CDR3 has 16 amino acids. CDR1 MNHEY and CDR2 SVGEGT come from the germline V gene. The germline V and J ends were trimmed by 0 bases and 10 bases, with 19 bases remaining between them. CDR3 sequence reads: CASSYSASSGVREQFF. The DNA of the CDR3 is TGTGCCAGCAGTTACTCGGCTAGTAGTGGGGTTCGGGAGCAGTTCTTC.

This clonotype appeared many times. At one end, the junction sequence differs from germline, possibly due to a read error. DNA of the CDR3: TGTGCCAGCAGCCTAGCGGGGGGGCACTACAATGAGCAGTTCTTC. Translating gives CASSLAGGHYNEQFF. The V gene is TRBV7-9, the J gene TRBJ2-1; 12 bases map to TRBD2. This CDR3 comprises 15 residues. Looked up from germline, CDR1 is SEHNR and CDR2 is FQNEAQ (reference sequence).

The table lists this clonotype with a few counts. The chain is built from TRBV20-1 and TRBJ2-7; 11 bases agree with TRBD2. V was pared by 0 bases and J by 6 bases, with 7 bases of the junction left unmatched. Germline values: CDR1 DFQATT, CDR2 SNEGSKA (reference sequence). The CDR3 runs to 15 residues. CDR3 loop: CSAREFGLAGGEQYF. In DNA, the CDR3 is TGCAGTGCTAGAGAATTTGGGCTAGCGGGAGGCGAGCAGTACTTC.

J is TRBJ2-1 and V is TRBV27, with 10 bases fitting TRBD2. Germline loops: CDR1 MNHEY, CDR2 SMNVEV (reference sequence). This CDR3 region has 15 residues. V trimming: 10 bases; J trimming: 6 bases; junction bases outside the gene matches: 12. In DNA form, the CDR3 reads TGTGCCACCAACCCCCTAGCGGGAGAGGCCAATGAGCAGTTCTTC. Its translation is CATNPLAGEANEQFF.

The CDR3 sequence: CASSPRQGAPYEQYF. Here the CDR3 DNA reads TGCGCCAGCAGCCCGAGACAGGGGGCCCCCTACGAGCAGTACTTC. This chain joins TRBV5-1 and TRBJ2-7; 10 bases line up with TRBD1. The CDR3 runs to 15 residues. Germline V lookup: CDR1 SGHRS, CDR2 YFSETQ. The V segment lost 4 bases and the J segment 2 bases; nucleotides outside the gene matches: 6.

V and J are TRBV11-2 and TRBJ2-5; possibly TRBD2 for D (5 bases). This CDR3 is built from 16 residues. Germline lookup yields CDR1 SGHAT and CDR2 FQNNGV. The V end was cut by 3 bases, the J end by 4 bases, with 18 bases between. As DNA, the CDR3 is TGTGCCAGCAGCTTGTACCGGGATTCAATAGGAGAGACCCAGTACTTC. This sequence encodes CASSLYRDSIGETQYF.

The chain uses TRBV20-1 and TRBJ2-7; D is uncertain. CDR1 is DFQATT and CDR2 is SNEGSKA in the germline V gene (reference sequence). V lost 2 bases to trimming and J lost 1 base, with 18 bases between them. The CDR3 contains 16 residues. In DNA form, the CDR3 reads TGCAGTGCTAGAAGTTGGCGCCCAGAGCAATCCTACGAGCAGTACTTC. Amino acid sequence: CSARSWRPEQSYEQYF.

In its sample, this clonotype was seen a few times. The chain couples TRBV6-1 to TRBJ2-7, with D possibly matching TRBD2 (6 bases). From germline, CDR1 is MNHNS and CDR2 SASEGT. Trimming shortened V by 1 base and J by 2 bases, and 9 bases separated the two germline ends. The length of the CDR3 is 14 residues. The CDR3, as DNA: TGTGCCAGCAGTGAAGTCGGGGGAGCCTACGAGCAGTACTTC. This sequence encodes CASSEVGGAYEQYF.

This clonotype has a handful of counts. V is TRBV9 and J is TRBJ2-1; D is perhaps TRBD1 (6 bases). V lost 3 bases to trimming and J lost 9 bases, with 16 bases between them. The germline gives CDR1 SGDLS, CDR2 YYNGEE. CDR3 size: 14 residues. The CDR3 protein is CASSGGRSGGEQFF. The CDR3 DNA reads as TGTGCCAGCAGCGGGGGGCGATCTGGGGGTGAGCAGTTCTTC.

This clonotype was counted only a few times. J is TRBJ2-5 and V is TRBV7-2; 13 nucleotides match TRBD2. V lost 5 bases, J lost 5 bases, and 5 bases stayed unmatched. The CDR3 length is 15 residues. Per germline, CDR1 SGHTA and CDR2 FQGNSA. CDR3 region: CASSRTSGSWETQYF. The CDR3 coding sequence is TGTGCCAGCAGCCGGACTAGCGGGAGTTGGGAGACCCAGTACTTC.

This clonotype has only a few counts. This rearrangement joins TRBV3-1 to TRBJ2-1; TRBD1 matches at 8 bases. The CDR3 contains 17 residues. With V trimmed by 0 bases and J by 4 bases, 8 bases remained unmatched. In germline, CDR1 is LGHDT, CDR2 YNNKEL (reference sequence). CDR3 amino acids: CASSQDIGTGLYNEQFF. The CDR3 bases are TGTGCCAGCAGCCAAGATATCGGGACAGGATTGTACAATGAGCAGTTCTTC.

The chain carries TRBV6-4 and TRBJ2-5, with D possibly matching TRBD2 (6 bases). Germline-derived CDR1 and CDR2 are MRHNA and SNTAGT. Trimming left V 7 bases short and J 2 bases short, with 11 bases between. The length of the CDR3 is 13 residues. CDR3 sequence (DNA): TGTGCCAGCAATCGGACTAATCAAGAGACCCAGTACTTC. This codes for CASNRTNQETQYF.

The chain couples TRBV9 to TRBJ2-5, with a weak D call TRBD1 (5 bases). This CDR3 contains 15 residues. V dropped 0 bases and J dropped 6 bases, with 15 bases sitting between them. Germline V gene lookup returns CDR1 SGDLS and CDR2 YYNGEE. CDR3 protein: CASSVAGNRYQTQYF. CDR3 DNA: TGTGCCAGCAGCGTAGCAGGGAACAGGTATCAGACCCAGTACTTC.

This clonotype was counted ten times or more. The J gene is TRBJ2-3, the V gene TRBV3-1, with 9 positions matching TRBD1. The V gene's germline CDR1 is LGHDT and CDR2 YNNKEL (reference sequence). The V gene end was trimmed by 1 base and the J gene end by 7 bases; junction bases not matched to a gene: 12. The length of the CDR3 is 17 residues. The CDR3 DNA follows: TGTGCCAGCAGCCAAGGGGTCCAAGGACAGGGGAAAAATACGCAGTATTTT. This translates into CASSQGVQGQGKNTQYF.

This clonotype was counted only a few times. V and J are TRBV20-1 and TRBJ2-4; D is possibly TRBD1 or TRBD2 (5 bases each). Per germline, CDR1 DFQATT and CDR2 SNEGSKA (reference sequence). The V gene lost 2 bases and the J gene lost 12 bases, with 11 bases spanning the gap. The CDR3 spans 11 residues. The CDR3 DNA reads TGCAGTGCTAGATGGGACCAAAATCAGTACTTC. It encodes CSARWDQNQYF.

This clonotype was seen a handful of times. CDR3: CASSLSATQVSGQGAYEQYF. CDR3 nucleotides: TGTGCCAGCAGTTTATCGGCAACCCAGGTCAGCGGACAGGGGGCTTACGAGCAGTACTTC. The J gene is TRBJ2-7, the V gene TRBV28; TRBD1 matches 11 bases. The CDR3 contains 20 residues. The V gene's germline CDR1 is MDHEN and CDR2 SYDVKM. The trim removed 1 base at V and 4 bases at J, leaving 18 bases unmatched.